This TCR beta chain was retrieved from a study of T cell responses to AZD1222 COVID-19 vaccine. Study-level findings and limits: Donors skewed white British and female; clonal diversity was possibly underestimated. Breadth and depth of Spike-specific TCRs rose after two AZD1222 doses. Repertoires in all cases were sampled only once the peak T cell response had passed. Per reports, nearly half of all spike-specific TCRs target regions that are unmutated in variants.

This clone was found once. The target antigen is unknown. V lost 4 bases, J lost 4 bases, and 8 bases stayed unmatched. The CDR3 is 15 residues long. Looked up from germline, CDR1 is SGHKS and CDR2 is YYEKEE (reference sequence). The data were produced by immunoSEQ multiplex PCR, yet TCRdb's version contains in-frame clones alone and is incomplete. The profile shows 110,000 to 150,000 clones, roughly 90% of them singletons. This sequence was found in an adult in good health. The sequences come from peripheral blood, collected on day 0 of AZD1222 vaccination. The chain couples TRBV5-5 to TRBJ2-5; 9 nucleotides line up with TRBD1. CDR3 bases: TGTGCCAGCAGCCCATACAGGGGGCAGGGAGAGACCCAGTACTTC. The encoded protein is CASSPYRGQGETQYF.